The T cell receptor beta chain described here comes from a study of spatial heterogeneity in lung cancer. Findings and limits, study-wide: Expanded intratumoral alpha and beta TCR counts tracked tumor mutation counts.

About this clonotype: Its antigen is undetermined.

Regarding time point: sample taken at primary tumor resection. Germline V gives CDR1 SGHNT, CDR2 YYREEE (reference sequence). V was clipped by 0 bases and J by 6 bases; unmatched bases: 8. CDR3 size: 17 residues. A distinct unique molecular identifier was carried by each TCR cDNA molecule. One entry per CDR3 protein, called by TCRdb with MiXCR from the 5' RACE reads. The top ten hold around 23% of the sample, which has fewer than 20,000 distinct CDR3 sequences, roughly 7.5% seen once. The sequenced sample was lung tumor tissue, obtained at surgery. The sequence was collected from a male donor with early-stage non-small cell lung cancer. The rearrangement uses TRBV5-4 and TRBJ2-2; 10 nucleotides align to TRBD2. The CDR3 sequence is CASSLEGGGLASGELFF. CDR3 coding DNA: TGTGCCAGCAGCTTGGAAGGGGGGGGACTAGCGTCCGGGGAGCTGTTTTTT. Together with reference TRBV5-4 and TRBJ2-2, the CDR3 gives the full variable domain: ETGVTQSPTHLIKTRGQQVTLRCSSQSGHNTVSWYQQALGQGPQFIFQYYREEENGRGNFPPRFSGLQFPNYSSELNVNALELDDSALYLCASSLEGGGLASGELFFGEGSRLTVL.